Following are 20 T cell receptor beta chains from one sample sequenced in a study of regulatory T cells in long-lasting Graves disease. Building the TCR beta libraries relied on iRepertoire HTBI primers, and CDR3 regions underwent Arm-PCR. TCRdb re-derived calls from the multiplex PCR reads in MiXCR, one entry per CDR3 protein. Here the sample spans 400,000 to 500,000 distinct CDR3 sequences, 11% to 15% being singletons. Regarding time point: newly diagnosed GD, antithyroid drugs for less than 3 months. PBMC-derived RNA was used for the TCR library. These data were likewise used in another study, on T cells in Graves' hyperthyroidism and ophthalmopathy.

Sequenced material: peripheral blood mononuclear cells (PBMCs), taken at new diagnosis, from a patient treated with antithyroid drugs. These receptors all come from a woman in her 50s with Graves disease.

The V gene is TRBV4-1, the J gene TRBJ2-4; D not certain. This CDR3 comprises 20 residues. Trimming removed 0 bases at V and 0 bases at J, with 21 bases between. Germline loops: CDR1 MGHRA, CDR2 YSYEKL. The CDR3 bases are TGCGCCAGCAGCCAAGAAGTAACCGCCTCCTCATTCCTAGCCAAAAACATTCAGTACTTC. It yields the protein CASSQEVTASSFLAKNIQYF.

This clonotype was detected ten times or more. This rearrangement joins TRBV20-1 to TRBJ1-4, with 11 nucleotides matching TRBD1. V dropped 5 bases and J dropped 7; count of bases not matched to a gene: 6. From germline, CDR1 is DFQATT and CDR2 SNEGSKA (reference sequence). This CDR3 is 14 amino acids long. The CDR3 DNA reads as TGCAGTGCTGCCCCCGGGACAGGGGGTGAAAAACTGTTTTTT. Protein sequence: CSAAPGTGGEKLFF.

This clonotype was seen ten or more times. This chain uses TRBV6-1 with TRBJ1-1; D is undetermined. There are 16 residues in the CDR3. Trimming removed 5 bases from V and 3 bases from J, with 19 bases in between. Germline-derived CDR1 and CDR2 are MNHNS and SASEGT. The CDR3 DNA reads TGTGCCAGCAGTCCATCGTTGGTACGGCGGGACACTGAAGCTTTCTTT. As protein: CASSPSLVRRDTEAFF.

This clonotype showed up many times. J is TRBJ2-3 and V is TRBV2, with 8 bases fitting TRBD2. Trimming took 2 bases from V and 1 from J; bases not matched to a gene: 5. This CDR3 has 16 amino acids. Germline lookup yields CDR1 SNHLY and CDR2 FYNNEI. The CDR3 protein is CASSERAGGGTDTQYF. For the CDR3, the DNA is TGTGCCAGCAGTGAACGGGCGGGAGGAGGCACAGATACGCAGTATTTT. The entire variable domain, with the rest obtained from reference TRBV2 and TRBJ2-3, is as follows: EPEVTQTPSHQVTQMGQEVILRCVPISNHLYFYWYRQILGQKVEFLVSFYNNEISEKSEIFDDQFSVERPDGSNFTLKIRSTKLEDSAMYFCASSERAGGGTDTQYFGPGTRLTVL.

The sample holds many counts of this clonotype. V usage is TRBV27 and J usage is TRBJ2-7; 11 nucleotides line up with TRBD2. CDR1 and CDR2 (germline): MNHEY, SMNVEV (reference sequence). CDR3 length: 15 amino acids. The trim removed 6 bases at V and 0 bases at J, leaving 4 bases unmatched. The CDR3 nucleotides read TGTGCCAGCAGCCTAGCGGGAGGTGCCTCCTACGAGCAGTACTTC. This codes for CASSLAGGASYEQYF.

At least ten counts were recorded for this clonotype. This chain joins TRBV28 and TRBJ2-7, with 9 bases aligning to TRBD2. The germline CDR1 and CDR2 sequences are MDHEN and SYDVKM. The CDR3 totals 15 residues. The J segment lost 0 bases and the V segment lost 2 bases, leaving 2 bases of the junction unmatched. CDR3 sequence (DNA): TGTGCCAGCAGTTTACCTAGCGGGGCCTCCTACGAGCAGTACTTC. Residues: CASSLPSGASYEQYF.

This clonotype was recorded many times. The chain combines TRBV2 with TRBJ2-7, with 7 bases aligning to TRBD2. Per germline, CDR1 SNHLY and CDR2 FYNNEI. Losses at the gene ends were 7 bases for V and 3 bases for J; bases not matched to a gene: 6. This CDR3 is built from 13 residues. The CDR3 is CASTREVFYEQYF. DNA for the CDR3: TGTGCCAGCACTCGGGAGGTCTTCTACGAGCAGTACTTC.

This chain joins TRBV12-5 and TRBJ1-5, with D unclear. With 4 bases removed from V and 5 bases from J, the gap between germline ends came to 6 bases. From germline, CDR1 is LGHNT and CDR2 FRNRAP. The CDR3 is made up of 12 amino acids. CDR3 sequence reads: CASGSEDQPQHF. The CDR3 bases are TGTGCTAGTGGTTCGGAGGATCAGCCCCAGCATTTT.

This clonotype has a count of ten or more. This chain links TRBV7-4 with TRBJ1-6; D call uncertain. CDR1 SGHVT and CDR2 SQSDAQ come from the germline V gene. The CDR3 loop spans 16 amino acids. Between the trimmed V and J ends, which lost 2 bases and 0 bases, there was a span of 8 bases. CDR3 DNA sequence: TGTGCCAGCAGCTTACTTCACAGCTCCTATAATTCACCCCTCCACTTT. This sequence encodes CASSLLHSSYNSPLHF.

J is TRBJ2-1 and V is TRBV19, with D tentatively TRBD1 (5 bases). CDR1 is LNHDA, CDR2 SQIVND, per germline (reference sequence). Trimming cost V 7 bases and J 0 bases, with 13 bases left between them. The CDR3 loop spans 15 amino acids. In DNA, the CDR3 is TGTGCCAGTAAACTTACAGGAGACTCCTACAATGAGCAGTTCTTC. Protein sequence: CASKLTGDSYNEQFF.

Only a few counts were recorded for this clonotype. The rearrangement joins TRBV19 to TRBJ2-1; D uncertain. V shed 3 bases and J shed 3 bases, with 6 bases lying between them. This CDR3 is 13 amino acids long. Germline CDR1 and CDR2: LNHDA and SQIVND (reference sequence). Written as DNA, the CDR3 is TGTGCCAGTAGTATGCAGGACTACAATGAGCAGTTCTTC. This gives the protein CASSMQDYNEQFF.

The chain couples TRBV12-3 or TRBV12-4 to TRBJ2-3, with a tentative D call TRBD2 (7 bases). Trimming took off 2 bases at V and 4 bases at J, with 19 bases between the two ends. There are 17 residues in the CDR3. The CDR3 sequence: CASSLTLGGRGADTQYF. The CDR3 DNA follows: TGTGCCAGCAGTTTAACACTGGGGGGGAGGGGGGCAGATACGCAGTATTTT.

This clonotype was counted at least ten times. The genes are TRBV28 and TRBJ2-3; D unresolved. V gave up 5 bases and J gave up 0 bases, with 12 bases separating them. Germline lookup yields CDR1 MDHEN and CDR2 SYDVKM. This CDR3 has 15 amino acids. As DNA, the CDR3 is TGTGCCAGCAGTCCTCATGATGTGAGCACAGATACGCAGTATTTT. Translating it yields CASSPHDVSTDTQYF.

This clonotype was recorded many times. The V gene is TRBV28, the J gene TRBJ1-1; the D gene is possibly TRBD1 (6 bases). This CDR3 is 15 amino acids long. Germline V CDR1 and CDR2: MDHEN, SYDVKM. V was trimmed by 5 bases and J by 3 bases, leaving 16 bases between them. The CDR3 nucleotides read TGTGCCAGCAGTCCCGGGGGCAGGGGAGACACTGAAGCTTTCTTT. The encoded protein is CASSPGGRGDTEAFF. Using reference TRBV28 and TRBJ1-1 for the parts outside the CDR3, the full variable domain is DVKVTQSSRYLVKRTGEKVFLECVQDMDHENMFWYRQDPGLGLRLIYFSYDVKMKEKGDIPEGYSVSREKKERFSLILESASTNQTSMYLCASSPGGRGDTEAFFGQGTRLTVV.

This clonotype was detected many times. CDR3 bases: TGTGCCAGCAGTGTCCGGGGGGCGGGGACTGAAGCTTTCTTT. Translated, it gives CASSVRGAGTEAFF. V usage is TRBV28 and J usage is TRBJ1-1; perhaps TRBD1 as D (6 bases). From germline, CDR1 is MDHEN and CDR2 SYDVKM. With 5 bases removed from V and 5 bases from J, the gap between germline ends came to 15 bases. The CDR3 runs to 14 residues.

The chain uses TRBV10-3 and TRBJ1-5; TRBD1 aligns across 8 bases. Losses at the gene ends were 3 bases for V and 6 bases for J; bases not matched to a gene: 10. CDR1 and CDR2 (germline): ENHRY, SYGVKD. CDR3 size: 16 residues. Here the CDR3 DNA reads TGTGCCATCAGTGAAACCGACAGGGGACAATTTCAGCCCCAGCATTTT. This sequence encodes CAISETDRGQFQPQHF.

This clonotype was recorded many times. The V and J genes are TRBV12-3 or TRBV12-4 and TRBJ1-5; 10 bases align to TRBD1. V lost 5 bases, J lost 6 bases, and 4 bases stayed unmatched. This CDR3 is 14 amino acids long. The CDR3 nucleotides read TGTGCCAGCAGTCAGGACAGGGGGATTCAGCCCCAGCATTTT. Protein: CASSQDRGIQPQHF.

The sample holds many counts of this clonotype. The CDR3 DNA follows: TGTGCCAGCAGCCCCCCTGTGGGGAACACTGAAGCTTTCTTT. The encoded protein is CASSPPVGNTEAFF. The V and J genes are TRBV3-1 and TRBJ1-1; no firm D call. The V end was cut by 4 bases, the J end by 1 base, with 10 bases between. CDR1 and CDR2 (germline): LGHDT, YNNKEL (reference sequence). CDR3 length: 14 residues.

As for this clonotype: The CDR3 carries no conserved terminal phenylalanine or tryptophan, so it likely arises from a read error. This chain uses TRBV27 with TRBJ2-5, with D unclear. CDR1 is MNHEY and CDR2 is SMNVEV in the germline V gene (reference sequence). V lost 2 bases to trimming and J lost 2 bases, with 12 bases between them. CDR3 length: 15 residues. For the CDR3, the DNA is TGTGCCAGCAGTTTAATTGGGGATTTTCAAGAGACCCAGTACTTG. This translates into CASSLIGDFQETQYL.

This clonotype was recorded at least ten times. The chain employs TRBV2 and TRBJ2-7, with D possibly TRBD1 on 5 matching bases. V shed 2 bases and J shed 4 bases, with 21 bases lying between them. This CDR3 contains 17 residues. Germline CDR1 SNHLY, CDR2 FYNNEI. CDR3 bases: TGTGCCAGCAGTGAACGAACAACGACAGCCCTCTGGTACGAGCAGTACTTC. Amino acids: CASSERTTTALWYEQYF.